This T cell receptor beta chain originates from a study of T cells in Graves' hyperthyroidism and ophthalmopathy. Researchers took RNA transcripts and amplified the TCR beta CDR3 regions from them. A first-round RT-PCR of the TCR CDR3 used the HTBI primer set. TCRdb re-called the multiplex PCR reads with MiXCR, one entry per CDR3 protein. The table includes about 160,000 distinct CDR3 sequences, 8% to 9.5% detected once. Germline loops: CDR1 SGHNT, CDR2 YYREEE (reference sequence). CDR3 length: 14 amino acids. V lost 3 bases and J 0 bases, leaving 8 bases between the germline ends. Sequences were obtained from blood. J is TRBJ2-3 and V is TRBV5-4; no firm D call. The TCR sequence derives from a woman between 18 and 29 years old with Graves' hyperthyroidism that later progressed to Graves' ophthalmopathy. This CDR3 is CASSSPHSTDTQYF. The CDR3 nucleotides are TGTGCCAGCAGCTCCCCTCATAGCACAGATACGCAGTATTTT.